A single TCR beta chain is shown here with its context. This entry belongs to a study of T-cell memory formation after mild COVID-19. The CDR3 is 15 amino acids. From germline, CDR1 is SGHVS and CDR2 FNYEAQ. The V and J ends lost 5 bases and 5 bases, in that order; junction bases with no gene match: 9. Using its own MiXCR run on the 5' RACE reads, TCRdb lists one record per CDR3 protein. The sample lists over 130,000 distinct CDR3 sequences; 13% to 15% were seen once. V usage is TRBV7-6 and J usage is TRBJ2-3, with 8 bases matching TRBD2. The clonotype comes from an adult woman who had mild COVID-19 (a few samples of this study predate the infection). Cell type and time point are not known. Sequencing input: PBMCs or a T cell subset sorted from them (not recorded which). CDR3 residues: CASSPRLAGIDTQYF. The CDR3 region has the DNA TGTGCCAGCAGCCCGCGCCTAGCGGGTATAGATACGCAGTATTTT.